The subject of this entry is one T cell receptor (beta chain). These data are taken from a study of blood T cell repertoires in COVID-19. Study information: Acute and convalescent COVID-19 samples came from the United States, Italy and Spain. PBMCs, B-cell-depleted T cells, or T cells provided the cDNA or gDNA that made up the material.

Participants' reported clinical history set cohort assignment. Methods used by the authors: For nucleated cells, counts were estimated from reference gene primer amplification. Assay used: immunoSEQ multiplex PCR; TCRdb lists only in-frame clones, some missing. V, J and clone size are taken as reported in that table, and D and trimming were inferred from the DNA itself. The repertoire consists of around 340,000 clones, with approximately 86% occurring once and the leading ten covering around 4.2%. V was cut by 4 bases and J by 8 bases, with 39 bases left in between. In germline, CDR1 is MGHRA, CDR2 YSYEKL. The CDR3 totals 22 residues.

This receptor was identified in a woman aged 40 to 50 with acute COVID-19. The genes are TRBV4-1 and TRBJ2-1, with a weak D call TRBD1 (7 bases). Sequencing input: PBMCs or T cells enriched from blood (not recorded which). The CDR3 region has the DNA TGCGCCAGCAGCCCCCTCCGGGACAGAAGCCAATCTATTGGGAGGAAGTATTATGAGCAGTTCTTC. It translates to CASSPLRDRSQSIGRKYYEQFF.